This TCR beta chain was identified during a study of vaccination and CD4 T cells after COVID-19. Study background: There were six male and four female convalescents, and two of them were Hispanic.

A remark on this clonotype: Its antigen is undetermined.

Study results and caveats: Counts of SARS-CoV-2-reactive clonotypes had a median that went from roughly 21 to 40, a nonsignificant change.

The sample's treatment: roughly 11-day PBMC culture with coronavirus spike peptide pools or control peptides (ViraFEST assay). Before Alpha, Beta and Delta appeared in the US, convalescents tested positive (March–late 2020). Negative selection recovered the CD4+ T cells once they had spent less than 11 days in culture. The Oncomine TCR Beta short-read assay sequenced DNA from cultured CD4+ T cells. TCRdb reprocessed the PCR reads via MiXCR and lists one record per CDR3 protein. This sample has 10,000 to 13,000 distinct CDR3 sequences; approximately 80% occur once, and the top ten carry around 18%. CDR1 is KGHDR and CDR2 is SFDVKD in the germline V gene. CDR3 length: 14 residues. V was pared by 6 bases and J by 4 bases, with 14 bases between.

Sequences were obtained from CD4+ T cells from blood, cultured in vitro. J is TRBJ1-1 and V is TRBV24-1; D not certain. The clonotype originates from a human donor who had recovered from COVID-19. In DNA form, the CDR3 reads TGTGCCACCAGTAAGGGTCCCCTCGGCACTGAAGCTTTCTTT. Translation: CATSKGPLGTEAFF.